Shown below are 2 T cell receptor beta chains from a single sample sequenced in a study of tumor-infiltrating lymphocytes in localized non-small cell lung cancer. This table comes from immunoSEQ multiplex PCR, and its TCRdb copy is limited to in-frame clones, with some not included. The profile shows 20,000 or so clones, 73% of them singletons. What was sequenced was lung tumor tissue. The receptor set was obtained from a human donor with non-small cell lung cancer.

The chain has TRBV19 and TRBJ1-6; 7 nucleotides line up with TRBD1. CDR1 is LNHDA and CDR2 is SQIVND in the germline V gene (reference sequence). Germline trimming cut 3 bases from V and 7 bases from J; bases unmatched to any gene: 6. This CDR3 has 15 amino acids. CDR3 region: CASSIHGTANSPLHF. The CDR3 nucleotides are TGTGCCAGTAGTATTCACGGGACAGCAAATTCACCCCTCCACTTT.

Remarks on this clone: An end of the junction does not agree with germline; a read error may underlie this. This chain links TRBV6-4 with TRBJ2-7; 8 bases line up with TRBD1. The CDR3 is made up of 12 amino acids. CDR1 and CDR2 (germline): MRHNA, SNTAGT. CDR3 loop: CASSDQGTGQGF. The CDR3 DNA follows: TGTGCCAGCAGTGACCAAGGGACAGGTCAGGGATTC.